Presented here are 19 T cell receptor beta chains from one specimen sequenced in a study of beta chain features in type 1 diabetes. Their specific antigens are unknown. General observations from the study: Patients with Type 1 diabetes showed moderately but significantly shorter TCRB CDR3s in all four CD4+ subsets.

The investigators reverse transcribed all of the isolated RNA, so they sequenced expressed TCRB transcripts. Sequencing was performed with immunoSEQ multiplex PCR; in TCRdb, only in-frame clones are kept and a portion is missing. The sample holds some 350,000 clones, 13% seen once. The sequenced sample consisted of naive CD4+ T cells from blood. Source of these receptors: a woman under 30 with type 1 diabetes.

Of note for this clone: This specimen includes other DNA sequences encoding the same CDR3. CDR3 coding DNA: TGTGCCAGCAGCCTGAGGACAGCTCAAGAGACCCAGTACTTC. Its protein product is CASSLRTAQETQYF. The chain recombines TRBV7-2 with TRBJ2-5, with D possibly TRBD1 on 6 matching bases. Trimming stripped 5 bases from V and 2 bases from J, with 12 bases between. The CDR3 sequence is 14 residues long. Per the germline V gene, CDR1 is SGHTA and CDR2 is FQGNSA.

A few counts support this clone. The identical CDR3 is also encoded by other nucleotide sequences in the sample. The CDR3 DNA follows: TGTGCCAGCTCACCCCGACTAGCGGGAGGCGATGAGCAGTTCTTC. This gives the protein CASSPRLAGGDEQFF. This chain joins TRBV18 and TRBJ2-1, with TRBD2 identical over 13 bases. Trimming at V came to 3 bases and at J to 8 bases, leaving 4 bases not matched to a gene. Per the germline V gene, CDR1 is KGHSH and CDR2 is LQKENI. The CDR3 totals 15 residues.

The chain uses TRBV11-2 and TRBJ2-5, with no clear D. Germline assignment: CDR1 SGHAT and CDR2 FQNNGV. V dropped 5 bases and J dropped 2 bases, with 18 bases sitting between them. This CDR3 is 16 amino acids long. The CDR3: CASSPLRGAPQETQYF. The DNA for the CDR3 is TGTGCCAGCAGCCCCCTCCGCGGAGCCCCTCAAGAGACCCAGTACTTC.

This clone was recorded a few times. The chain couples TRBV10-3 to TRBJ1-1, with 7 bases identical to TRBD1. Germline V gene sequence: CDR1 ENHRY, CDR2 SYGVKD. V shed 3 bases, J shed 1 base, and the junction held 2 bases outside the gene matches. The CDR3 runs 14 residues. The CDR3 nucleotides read TGTGCCATCAGTGAACAGGGGAGGAACACTGAAGCTTTCTTT. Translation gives CAISEQGRNTEAFF.

CDR3 in DNA: TGCAGTGCTGGGGGCCGGTACGAGCAGTACGTC. Translating gives CSAGGRYEQYV. The V call is TRBV20-1, the J call TRBJ2-7; D is possibly TRBD1 (6 bases). The CDR3 has 11 residues. CDR1 and CDR2 (germline): DFQATT, SNEGSKA (reference sequence). The V end was cut by 5 bases, the J end by 4 bases, with 9 bases between.

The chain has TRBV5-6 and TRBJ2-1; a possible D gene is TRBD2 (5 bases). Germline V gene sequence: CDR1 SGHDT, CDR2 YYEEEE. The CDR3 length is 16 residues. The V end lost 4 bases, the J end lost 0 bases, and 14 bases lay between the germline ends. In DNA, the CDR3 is TGTGCCAGCAGCCCAACGGAGGTACTCTCCTACAATGAGCAGTTCTTC. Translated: CASSPTEVLSYNEQFF.

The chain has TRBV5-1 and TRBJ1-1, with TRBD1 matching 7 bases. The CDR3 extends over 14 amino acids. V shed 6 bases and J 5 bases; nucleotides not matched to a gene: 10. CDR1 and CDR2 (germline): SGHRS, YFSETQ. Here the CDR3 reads CASMEGAIGTEAFF. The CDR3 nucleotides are TGCGCCAGCATGGAGGGGGCTATCGGGACTGAAGCTTTCTTT. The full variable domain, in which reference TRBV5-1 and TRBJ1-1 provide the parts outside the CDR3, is KAGVTQTPRYLIKTRGQQVTLSCSPISGHRSVSWYQQTPGQGLQFLFEYFSETQRNKGNFPGRFSGRQFSNSRSEMNVSTLELGDSALYLCASMEGAIGTEAFFGQGTRLTVV.

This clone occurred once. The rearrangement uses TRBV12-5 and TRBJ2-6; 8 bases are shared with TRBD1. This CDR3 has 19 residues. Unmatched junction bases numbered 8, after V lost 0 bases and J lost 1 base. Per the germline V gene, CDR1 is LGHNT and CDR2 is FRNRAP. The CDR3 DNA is TGTGCTAGTGGTTTGGTACTTGGGACAGGTAGATCTGGGGCCAACGTCCTGACTTTC. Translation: CASGLVLGTGRSGANVLTF.

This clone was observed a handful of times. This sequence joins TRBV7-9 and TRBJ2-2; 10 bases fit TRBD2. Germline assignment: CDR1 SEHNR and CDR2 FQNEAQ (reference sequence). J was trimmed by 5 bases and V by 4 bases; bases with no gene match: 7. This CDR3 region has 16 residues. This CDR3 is CASSYLAGVGTGELFF. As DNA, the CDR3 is TGTGCCAGCAGCTACCTAGCGGGAGTGGGGACCGGGGAGCTGTTTTTT.

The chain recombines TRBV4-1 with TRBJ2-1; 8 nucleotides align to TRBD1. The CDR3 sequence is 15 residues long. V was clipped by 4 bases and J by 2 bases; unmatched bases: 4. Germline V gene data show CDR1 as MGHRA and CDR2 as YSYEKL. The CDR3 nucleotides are TGCGCCAGCAGCCCCGGACAGGGCGCCTACAATGAGCAGTTCTTC. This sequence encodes CASSPGQGAYNEQFF.

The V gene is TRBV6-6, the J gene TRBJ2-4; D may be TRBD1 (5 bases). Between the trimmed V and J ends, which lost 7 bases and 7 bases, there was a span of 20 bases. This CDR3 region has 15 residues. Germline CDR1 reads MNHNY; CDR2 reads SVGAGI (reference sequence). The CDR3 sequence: CASTELKGPGNIQYF. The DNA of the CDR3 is TGTGCCAGCACCGAACTCAAGGGGCCCGGGAACATTCAGTACTTC.

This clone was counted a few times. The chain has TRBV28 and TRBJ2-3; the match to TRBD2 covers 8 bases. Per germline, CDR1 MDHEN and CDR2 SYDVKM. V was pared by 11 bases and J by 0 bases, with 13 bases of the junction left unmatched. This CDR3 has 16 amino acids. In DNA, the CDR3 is TGTGCCGGGCGCGCCGGAGTAGCGGGAAGCACAGATACGCAGTATTTT. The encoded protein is CAGRAGVAGSTDTQYF.

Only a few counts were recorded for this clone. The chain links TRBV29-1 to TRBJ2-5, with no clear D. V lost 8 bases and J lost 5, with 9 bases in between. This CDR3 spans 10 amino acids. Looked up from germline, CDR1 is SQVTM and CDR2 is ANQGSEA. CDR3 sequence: CSLGEETQYF. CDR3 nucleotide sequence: TGCAGCCTAGGAGAGGAGACCCAGTACTTC. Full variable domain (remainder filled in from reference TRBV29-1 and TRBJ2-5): SAVISQKPSRDICQRGTSLTIQCQVDSQVTMMFWYRQQPGQSLTLIATANQGSEATYESGFVIDKFPISRPNLTFSTLTVSNMSPEDSSIYLCSLGEETQYFGPGTRLLVL.

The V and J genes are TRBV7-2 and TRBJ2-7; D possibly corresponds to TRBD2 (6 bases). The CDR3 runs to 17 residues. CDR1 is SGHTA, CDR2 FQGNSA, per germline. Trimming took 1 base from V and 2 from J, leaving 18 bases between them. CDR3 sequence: CASSLVFGGGFPYEQYF. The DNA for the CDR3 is TGTGCCAGCAGCTTAGTTTTCGGGGGAGGTTTCCCCTACGAGCAGTACTTC.

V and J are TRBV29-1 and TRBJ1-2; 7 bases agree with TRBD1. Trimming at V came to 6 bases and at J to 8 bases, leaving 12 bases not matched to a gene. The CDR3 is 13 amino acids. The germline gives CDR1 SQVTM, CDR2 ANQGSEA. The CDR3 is CSVRQGTSGGYTF. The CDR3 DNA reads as TGCAGCGTCCGACAGGGAACTTCGGGAGGCTACACCTTC.

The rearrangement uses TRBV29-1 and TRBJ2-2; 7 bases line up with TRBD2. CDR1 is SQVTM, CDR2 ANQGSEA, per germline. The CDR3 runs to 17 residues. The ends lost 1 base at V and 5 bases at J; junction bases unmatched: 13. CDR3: CSVEVGASGRGTGELFF. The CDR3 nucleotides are TGCAGCGTTGAAGTCGGGGCTAGCGGCCGGGGGACCGGGGAGCTGTTTTTT.

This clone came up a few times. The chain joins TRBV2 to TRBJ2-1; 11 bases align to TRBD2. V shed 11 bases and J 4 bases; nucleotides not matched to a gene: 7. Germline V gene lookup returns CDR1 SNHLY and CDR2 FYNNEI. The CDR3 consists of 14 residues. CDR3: CAGKTSGAYNEQFF. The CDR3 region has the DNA TGTGCCGGTAAGACTAGCGGGGCATACAATGAGCAGTTCTTC.

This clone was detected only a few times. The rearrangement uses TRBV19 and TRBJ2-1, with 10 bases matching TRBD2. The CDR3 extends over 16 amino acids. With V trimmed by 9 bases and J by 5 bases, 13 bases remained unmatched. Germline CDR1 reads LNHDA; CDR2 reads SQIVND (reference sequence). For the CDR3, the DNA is TGTGCCAGCAAATCCTCTAGCGGGAGAACCGACAATGAGCAGTTCTTC. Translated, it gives CASKSSSGRTDNEQFF.

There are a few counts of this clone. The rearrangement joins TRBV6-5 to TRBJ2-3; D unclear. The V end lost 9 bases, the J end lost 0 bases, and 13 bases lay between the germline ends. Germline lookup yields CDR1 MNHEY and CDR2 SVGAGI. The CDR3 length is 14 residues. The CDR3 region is CASSLVVSTDTQYF. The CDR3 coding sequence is TGTGCCAGTTCCCTAGTAGTCAGCACAGATACGCAGTATTTT.